The entry below describes one TCR beta chain. The antigen is undetermined. The table came from immunoSEQ multiplex PCR; TCRdb's copy has only in-frame clones and leaves some out. The sample includes 140,000 to 150,000 clones, 80% to 95% of them seen just once. This specimen belongs to a study of cytomegalovirus exposure and HLA in healthy donors. The CDR3 extends over 14 amino acids. With 9 bases removed from V and 1 base from J, the gap between germline ends came to 16 bases. Germline V gene lookup returns CDR1 MNHEY and CDR2 SMNVEV (reference sequence). The study's findings and limits: Most TCRs appeared rarely, but some public TCRs recurred in many donors.

The V gene is TRBV27, the J gene TRBJ2-7; perhaps TRBD1 as D (6 bases). This sequence was found in a man in his late teens or twenties in good health and CMV-seronegative. The sequencing sample was made of PBMCs. DNA of the CDR3: TGTGCCAGTAGAGGAAGGCAGGGGTCCTACGAGCAGTACTTC. This sequence encodes CASRGRQGSYEQYF.